This T cell receptor beta chain was sequenced in a study of shared clonotypes between healthy human individuals (dated by TCRdb to about 2020). Study-wide context: The cohort included three men and a couple of women between 18 and 49 years of age. Per donor, three plates each were used for CD4 naive and CD4 memory, two for CD8 naive, and one for CD8 memory. To estimate repertoire size and how much clonotype sharing occurs between individuals, the study deeply sequenced the blood TCR repertoires of five or six healthy adults. To increase sequencing depth and limit assay-specific biases, TCR repertoire library preparation and sequencing were carried out by different laboratories using diverse techniques. Between about 0.8 and 9.5 billion PBMCs per donor were obtained by leukapheresis.

Trimming at the junction amounts to 3 bases on V and 2 bases on J, and the germline ends lie 13 bases apart. The CDR3 has 15 amino acids, counting the end cysteine and phenylalanine. Left in the record is the CDR3 DNA by itself, 45 bases read in frame from the first base. CDR1 and CDR2, per the germline V gene (reference sequence), are MNHEY and SMNVEV. This clone has just one count. Its antigen is unknown. No much larger clonotype is one base removed from it; base qualities were not supplied. Additional DNA sequences in this sample encode the identical CDR3. Overall study outcomes, separate from this receptor: Sampling was limited to blood, and TCR repertoires in tissue likely differ from TCR repertoires in blood. Based on pairwise subsampling, the degree of clonotype sharing among donors was expected to be affected by sequencing depth. Naive subsets generally had larger estimated clonotype richness than memory subsets. Rarefaction of sorted-subset datasets indicated incomplete sequencing despite the large sequencing depth. Because the study included only a small number of donors, the genetic and exposure-history diversity represented was limited. Sharing across four donors was observed for approximately 5% of naive CD4, less than 4% of naive CD8, 2% to 2.5% of memory CD4, and roughly 0.4% of memory CD8 clonotypes. Higher generation probabilities were observed for clonotypes shared by all four sorted-subset donors than for non-shared clonotypes.

Using the deep immunoSEQ assay, multiplex PCR amplified TCR CDR3 regions from genomic DNA. Genomic DNA extracted from each cell subset was distributed evenly over all wells of several immunoSEQ 96-well plates, and each plate served as one replicate. For sorted subsets, each replicate PCR was loaded with approximately 190 ng genomic DNA, equivalent to 30,000 or so T cell genomes. Purified libraries were measured with a Qubit 3.0 fluorometer, size-checked on a Bioanalyzer 2100, and measured again with the KAPA Library Quantification kit. Every immunoSEQ 96-well plate was sequenced on a separate single-read 150-cycle Illumina NextSeq 550 flow cell. The authors' pipeline ran thus. Because the immunoSEQ output included only junctional sequences and no quality scores, the filtering could not be the same as the filtering used for full-length reads. To assign V/J genes and CDR3, sequences were annotated against IMGT germline references using PyIR, a Python wrapper for IgBLAST v1.9. Reads with weak V/J assignments (E-value above 1e-6), missing CDR3, stop codons, out-of-frame junctions, or ambiguous translated residues were removed. V3J clonotypes were defined as sequences sharing the same inferred V gene, J gene, and CDR3 amino acid sequence. Percentage overlap between repertoires was computed as shared unique clonotypes divided by the size of the smaller repertoire. Richness of each repertoire was evaluated using RTK rarefaction, the Chao1 estimator, and Recon v2.1 estimates of unobserved clonotypes. For all TCRbeta clonotypes obtained by the gDNA method from a handful of donors, generation probabilities were computed with OLGA. TCRdb retrieved this table from immuneACCESS and kept in-frame rearrangements only. Not all clones are present; in checked studies, unresolved V genes account for under half, and no reason is known for the remainder. Clone size and V and J calls were adopted from that table, with D and trimming inferred from the DNA. Recorded for this sample are about 2.2 million clones; around 93% of them occurred a single time. Roughly 1.7% of the sample goes to the ten largest clones.

For the CD8 naive samples, CD45RO-negative cells were positively selected for CCR7, yielding a CD45RA+CCR7+ population from which TemRA cells were excluded. Donors were healthy HIV-negative adults with no recently reported acute infections or vaccinations. Only Caucasian adults living in Nashville, Tennessee, USA were represented among the donors. Blood was collected by leukapheresis, and PBMCs were isolated by Ficoll-Histopaque density gradient centrifugation and then cryopreserved in liquid nitrogen vapor phase. Purity and quantity of every magnetically sorted T cell population were checked by analytical flow cytometry. Genomic DNA was isolated from each sorted fraction and quantified by UV absorbance on a Nanodrop 2000c.

The sequence is built from TRBV27 and TRBJ1-1, and the D gene may be TRBD1, 6 bases matching. This TCR derives from a man in his late teens or twenties in good health. Some clones in this sample may be carry-over from other donors' samples. The specimen was naive CD8+ T cells from PBMCs. What this sample's cell subset or site label stands for: CD45RA+CCR7+. The CDR3 protein: CASSLSAGANTEAFF. The nucleotide sequence reads TGTGCCAGCAGTTTGTCTGCAGGGGCCAACACTGAAGCTTTCTTT.